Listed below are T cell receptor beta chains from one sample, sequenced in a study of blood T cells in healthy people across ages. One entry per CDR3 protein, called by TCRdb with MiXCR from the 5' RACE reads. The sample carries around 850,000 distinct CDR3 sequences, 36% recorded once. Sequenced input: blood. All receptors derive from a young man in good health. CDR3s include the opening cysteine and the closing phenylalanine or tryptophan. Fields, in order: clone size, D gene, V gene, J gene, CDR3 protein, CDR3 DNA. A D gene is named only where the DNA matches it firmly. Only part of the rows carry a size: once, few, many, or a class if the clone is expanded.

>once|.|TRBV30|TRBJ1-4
CAWSPRRRGWGLFF
TGTGCCTGGAGTCCGAGACGGCGGGGCTGGGGACTGTTTTTT
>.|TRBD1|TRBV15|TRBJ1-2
CATSRTGEMTNYGYTF
TGTGCCACCAGCAGAACAGGGGAGATGACTAACTATGGCTACACCTTC
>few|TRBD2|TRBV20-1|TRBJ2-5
CSASAHLGLQETQYF
TGCAGTGCTAGCGCCCACCTGGGACTACAAGAGACCCAGTACTTC
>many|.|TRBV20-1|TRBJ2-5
CSATDQETQYF
TGCAGTGCGACCGACCAAGAGACCCAGTACTTC
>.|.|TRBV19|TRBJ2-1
CASSINHLLGAYNEQFF
TGTGCCAGTAGTATAAACCACCTACTGGGGGCCTACAATGAGCAGTTCTTC
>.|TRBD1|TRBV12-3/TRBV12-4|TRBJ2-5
CASSSGQGDRETQYF
TGTGCCAGCAGTTCAGGACAGGGGGATCGGGAGACCCAGTACTTC
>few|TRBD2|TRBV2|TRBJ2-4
CASSERAGGDLAKNIQYF
TGTGCCAGCAGTGAACGAGCGGGGGGGGATCTAGCCAAAAACATTCAGTACTTC
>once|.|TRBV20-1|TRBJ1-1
CSAREGRNEAFF
TGCAGTGCTAGAGAGGGGAGAAATGAAGCTTTCTTT
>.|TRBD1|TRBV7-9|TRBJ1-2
CASSSGQGTYGYTF
TGTGCCAGCAGCTCGGGACAGGGCACATATGGCTACACCTTC
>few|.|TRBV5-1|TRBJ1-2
CASSPIGKVGDYGYTF
TGCGCCAGCAGCCCCATAGGGAAAGTAGGGGACTATGGCTACACCTTC
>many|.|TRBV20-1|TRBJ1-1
CSAHSPAPDLNTEAFF
TGCAGTGCCCATTCACCCGCACCTGACCTGAACACTGAAGCTTTCTTT
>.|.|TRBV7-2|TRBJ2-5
CASSLLGPQCQETQYF
TGTGCCAGCAGCTTATTGGGACCCCAATGCCAAGAAACCCAGTACTTC
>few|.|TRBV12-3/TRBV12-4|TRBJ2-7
CASSRPYQGRNEQYF
TGTGCCAGCAGCCGCCCCTACCAAGGGCGCAATGAGCAGTACTTC
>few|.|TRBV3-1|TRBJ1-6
CASSPLGDTNSPLHF
TGTGCCAGCAGCCCACTGGGGGACACAAATTCACCCCTCCACTTT
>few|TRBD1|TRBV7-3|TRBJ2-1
CASRLHRDRAYNEQFF
TGTGCCAGCAGGCTTCACCGGGACAGGGCCTACAATGAGCAGTTCTTC
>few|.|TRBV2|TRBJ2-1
CASSENGGTYNEQFF
TGTGCCAGCAGTGAAAACGGGGGTACCTACAATGAGCAGTTCTTC
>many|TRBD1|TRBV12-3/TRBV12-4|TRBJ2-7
CASSSPGQGAYEQYF
TGTGCCAGCAGTTCACCGGGACAGGGGGCCTACGAGCAGTACTTC
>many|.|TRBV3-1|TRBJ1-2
CASSHPGEGIYGYTF
TGTGCCAGCAGCCATCCCGGGGAGGGGATCTATGGCTACACCTTC
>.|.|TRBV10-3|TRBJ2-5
CAISVIDHRRETQYF
TGTGCCATCAGTGTAATCGACCACCGACGGGAGACCCAGTACTTC
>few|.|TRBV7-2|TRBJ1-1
CASSLYVNTEAFF
TGTGCCAGCAGCTTGTACGTGAACACTGAAGCTTTCTTT
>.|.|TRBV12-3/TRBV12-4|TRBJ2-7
CACSGQEGGSYEQYF
TGTGCCTGCAGCGGCCAAGAGGGGGGCTCCTACGAGCAGTACTTC
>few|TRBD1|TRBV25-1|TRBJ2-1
CASSEWRQGPNEQFF
TGTGCCAGCAGTGAATGGAGACAGGGTCCCAATGAGCAGTTCTTC
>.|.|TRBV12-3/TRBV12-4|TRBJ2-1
CASRLDGSSYEQFF
TGTGCCAGCCGACTGGACGGCAGCTCCTACGAGCAGTTCTTC
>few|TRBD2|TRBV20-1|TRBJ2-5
CSARGLAGEETQYF
TGCAGTGCTAGAGGACTAGCGGGTGAAGAGACCCAGTACTTC
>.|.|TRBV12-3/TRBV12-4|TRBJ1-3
CASSFSTGGLNSGNTIYF
TGTGCCAGCAGTTTTTCGACAGGTGGCCTGAACTCTGGAAACACCATATATTTT
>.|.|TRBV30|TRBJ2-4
CAWRADQRGIQYF
TGTGCCTGGAGAGCGGACCAGAGGGGCATTCAGTACTTC
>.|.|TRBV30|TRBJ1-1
CASRDPGNTEAFF
TGTGCCTCAAGGGATCCCGGGAACACTGAAGCTTTCTTT
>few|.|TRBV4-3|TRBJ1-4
CASSQEIHVSLATNEKLFF
TGCGCCAGCAGCCAAGAGATACATGTCAGCCTAGCAACTAATGAAAAACTGTTTTTT
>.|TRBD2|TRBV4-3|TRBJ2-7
CASSQDGGDYEQYF
TGCGCCAGCAGCCAAGATGGGGGGGATTACGAGCAGTACTTC
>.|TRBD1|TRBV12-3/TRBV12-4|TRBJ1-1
CASSVTQGTAFF
TGTGCCAGCAGCGTTACACAGGGGACAGCTTTCTTT
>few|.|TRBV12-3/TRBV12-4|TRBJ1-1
CASSRRAPATEAFF
TGTGCCAGCAGCCGTAGGGCGCCAGCTACTGAAGCTTTCTTT
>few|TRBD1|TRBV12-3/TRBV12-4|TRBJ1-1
CASSSTGISEAFF
TGTGCCAGCAGCTCGACAGGGATCTCTGAAGCTTTCTTT
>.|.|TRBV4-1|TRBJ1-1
CVSSQGGEVEAFF
TGCGTCAGCAGCCAAGGGGGGGAGGTAGAAGCTTTCTTT
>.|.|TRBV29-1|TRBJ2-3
CSVEGQADTQYF
TGCAGCGTTGAAGGACAGGCCGATACGCAGTATTTT
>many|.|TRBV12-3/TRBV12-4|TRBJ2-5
CASTPGGGETQYF
TGTGCCAGCACTCCAGGGGGGGGAGAGACCCAGTACTTC
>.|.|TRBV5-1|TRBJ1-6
CASSLEGIDNSPLHF
TGCGCCAGCAGCTTGGAGGGAATAGATAATTCACCCCTCCACTTT
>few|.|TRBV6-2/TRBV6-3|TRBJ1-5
CASSYSKNQPQHF
TGTGCCAGCAGTTACTCCAAGAATCAGCCCCAGCATTTT
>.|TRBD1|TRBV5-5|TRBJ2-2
CASTPRTGNTGELFF
TGTGCCAGCACTCCTCGGACAGGGAACACCGGGGAGCTGTTTTTT
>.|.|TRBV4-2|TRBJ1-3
CASSPPDSLYSGNTIYF
TGTGCCAGCAGCCCCCCGGACAGCCTTTACTCTGGAAACACCATATATTTT
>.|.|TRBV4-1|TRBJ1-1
CASSQVEDTEAFF
TGCGCCAGCAGCCAAGTGGAAGATACTGAAGCTTTCTTT
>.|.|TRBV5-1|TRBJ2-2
CASSLALGTAGGELFF
TGCGCCAGCAGCTTGGCCCTGGGCACGGCCGGCGGGGAGCTGTTTTTT
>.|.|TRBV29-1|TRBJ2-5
CSVEYREETQYF
TGCAGCGTTGAATACCGGGAAGAGACCCAGTACTTC
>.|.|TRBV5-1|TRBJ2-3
CASRWSGSQGDTQYF
TGCGCCAGCAGGTGGTCGGGAAGCCAAGGAGATACGCAGTATTTT
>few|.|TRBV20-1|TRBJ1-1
CSARGPPSTEAFF
TGCAGTGCTAGAGGGCCCCCCTCTACTGAAGCTTTCTTT
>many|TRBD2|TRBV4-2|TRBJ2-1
CASSPGGRSYNEQFF
TGTGCCAGCAGCCCGGGGGGGCGTTCCTACAATGAGCAGTTCTTC
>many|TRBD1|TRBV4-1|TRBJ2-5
CASSPQGSEETQYF
TGCGCCAGCAGCCCACAGGGGTCAGAAGAGACCCAGTACTTC
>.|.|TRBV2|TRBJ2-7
CASSEAGWEQYF
TGTGCCAGCAGTGAAGCGGGGTGGGAGCAGTACTTC
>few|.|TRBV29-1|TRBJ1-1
CSVEDGRNTEAFF
TGCAGCGTTGAAGACGGAAGAAACACTGAAGCTTTCTTT
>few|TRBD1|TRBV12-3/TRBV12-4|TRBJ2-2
CASTRTGNTGELFF
TGTGCCAGCACCAGGACAGGAAACACCGGGGAGCTGTTTTTT
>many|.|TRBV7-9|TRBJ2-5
CASSLLSGIQETQYF
TGTGCCAGCAGCTTACTGTCAGGGATACAAGAGACCCAGTACTTC
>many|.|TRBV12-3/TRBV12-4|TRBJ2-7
CASSLSGLYEQYF
TGTGCCAGCAGTTTGTCGGGTCTATACGAGCAGTACTTC